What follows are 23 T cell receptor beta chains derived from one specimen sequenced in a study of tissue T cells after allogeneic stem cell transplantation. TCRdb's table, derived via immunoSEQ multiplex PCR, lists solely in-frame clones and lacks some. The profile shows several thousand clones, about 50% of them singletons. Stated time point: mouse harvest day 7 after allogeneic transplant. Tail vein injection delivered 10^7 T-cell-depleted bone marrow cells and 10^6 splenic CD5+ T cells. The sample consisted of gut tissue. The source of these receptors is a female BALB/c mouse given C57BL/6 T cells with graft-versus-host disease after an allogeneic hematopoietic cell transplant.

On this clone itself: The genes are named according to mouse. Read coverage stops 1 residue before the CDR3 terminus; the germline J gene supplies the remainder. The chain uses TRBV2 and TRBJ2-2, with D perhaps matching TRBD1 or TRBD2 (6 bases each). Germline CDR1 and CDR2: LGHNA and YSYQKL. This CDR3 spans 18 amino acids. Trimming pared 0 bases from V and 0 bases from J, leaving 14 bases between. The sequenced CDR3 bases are TGTGCCAGCAGCCAAGATCTTCGGGGGCTCGCAAACACCGGGCAGCTCTAC. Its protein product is CASSQDLRGLANTGQLY. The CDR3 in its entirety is CASSQDLRGLANTGQLYF.

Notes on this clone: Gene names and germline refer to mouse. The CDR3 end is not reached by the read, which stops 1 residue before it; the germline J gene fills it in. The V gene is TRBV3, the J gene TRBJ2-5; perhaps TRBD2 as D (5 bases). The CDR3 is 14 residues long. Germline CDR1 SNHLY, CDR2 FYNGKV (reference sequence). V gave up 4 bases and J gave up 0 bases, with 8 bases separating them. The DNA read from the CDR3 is TGTGCCAGCAGCTCCTGGGCTAACCAAGACACCCAGTAC. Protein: CASSSWANQDTQY. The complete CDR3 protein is CASSSWANQDTQYF.

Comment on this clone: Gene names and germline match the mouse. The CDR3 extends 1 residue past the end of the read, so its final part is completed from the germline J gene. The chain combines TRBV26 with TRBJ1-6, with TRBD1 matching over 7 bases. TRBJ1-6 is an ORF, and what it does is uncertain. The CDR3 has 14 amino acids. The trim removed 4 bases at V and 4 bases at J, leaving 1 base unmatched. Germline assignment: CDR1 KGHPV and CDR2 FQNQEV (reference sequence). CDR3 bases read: TGTGCCAGCAGTCCGACAGGGTATAATTCGCCCCTCTAC. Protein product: CASSPTGYNSPLY. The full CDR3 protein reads CASSPTGYNSPLYF.

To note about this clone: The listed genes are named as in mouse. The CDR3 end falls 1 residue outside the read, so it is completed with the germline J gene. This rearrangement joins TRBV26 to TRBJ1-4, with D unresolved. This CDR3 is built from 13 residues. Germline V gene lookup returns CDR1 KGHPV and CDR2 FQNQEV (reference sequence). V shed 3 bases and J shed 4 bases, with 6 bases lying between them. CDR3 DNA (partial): TGTGCCAGCAGTCTAAACAACAACGAAAGATTATTT. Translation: CASSLNNNERLF. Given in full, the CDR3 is CASSLNNNERLFF.

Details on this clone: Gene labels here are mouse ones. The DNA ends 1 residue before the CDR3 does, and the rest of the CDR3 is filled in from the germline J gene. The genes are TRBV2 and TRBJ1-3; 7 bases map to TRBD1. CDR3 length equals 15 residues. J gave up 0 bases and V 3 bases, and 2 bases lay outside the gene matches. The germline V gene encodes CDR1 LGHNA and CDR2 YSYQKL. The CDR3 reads CASSQDRISGNTLYF. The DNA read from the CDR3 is TGTGCCAGCAGCCAGGACAGGATTTCTGGAAATACGCTCTAT.

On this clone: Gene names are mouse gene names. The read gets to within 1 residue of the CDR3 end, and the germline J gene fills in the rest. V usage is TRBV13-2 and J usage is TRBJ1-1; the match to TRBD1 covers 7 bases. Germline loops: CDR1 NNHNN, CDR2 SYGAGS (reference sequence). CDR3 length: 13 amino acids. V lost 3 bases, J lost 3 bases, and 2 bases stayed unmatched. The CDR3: CASGATGDTEVFF. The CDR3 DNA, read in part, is TGTGCCAGCGGTGCAACAGGGGACACAGAAGTCTTC.

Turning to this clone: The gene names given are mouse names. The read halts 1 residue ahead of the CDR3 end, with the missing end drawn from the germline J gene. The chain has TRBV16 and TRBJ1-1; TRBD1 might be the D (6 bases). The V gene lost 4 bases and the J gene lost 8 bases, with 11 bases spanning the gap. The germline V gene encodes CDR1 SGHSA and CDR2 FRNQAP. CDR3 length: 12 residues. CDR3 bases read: TGTGCAAGCAGCTCGGGACACCGGGAAGTCTTC. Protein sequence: CASSSGHREVF. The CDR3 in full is CASSSGHREVFF. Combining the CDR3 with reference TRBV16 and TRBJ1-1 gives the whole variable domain NAGVIQTPRHKVTGKGQEATLWCEPISGHSAVFWYRQTIVQGLEFLTYFRNQAPIDDSGMPKERFSAQMPNQSHSTLKIQSTQPQDSAVYLCASSSGHREVFFGKGTRLTVV.

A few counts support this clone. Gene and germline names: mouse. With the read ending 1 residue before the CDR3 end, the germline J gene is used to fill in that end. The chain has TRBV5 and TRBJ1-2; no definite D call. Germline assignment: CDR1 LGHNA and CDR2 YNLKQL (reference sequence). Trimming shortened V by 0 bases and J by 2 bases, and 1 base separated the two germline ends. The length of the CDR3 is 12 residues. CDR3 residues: CASSQDNSDYTF. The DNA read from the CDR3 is TGTGCCAGCAGCCAAGATAACTCCGACTACACC.

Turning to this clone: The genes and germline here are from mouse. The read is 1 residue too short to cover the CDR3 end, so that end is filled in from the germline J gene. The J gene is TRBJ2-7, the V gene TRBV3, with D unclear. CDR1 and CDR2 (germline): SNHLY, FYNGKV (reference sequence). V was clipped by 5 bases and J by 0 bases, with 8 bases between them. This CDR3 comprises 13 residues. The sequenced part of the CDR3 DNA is TGTGCCAGCAGCCCACAGAGCTCCTATGAACAGTAC. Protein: CASSPQSSYEQY. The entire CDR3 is CASSPQSSYEQYF.

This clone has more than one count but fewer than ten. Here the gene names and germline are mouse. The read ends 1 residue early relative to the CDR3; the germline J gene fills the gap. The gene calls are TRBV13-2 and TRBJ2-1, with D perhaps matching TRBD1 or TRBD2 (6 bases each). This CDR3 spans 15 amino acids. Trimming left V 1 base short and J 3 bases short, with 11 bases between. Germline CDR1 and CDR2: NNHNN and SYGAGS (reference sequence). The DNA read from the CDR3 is TGTGCCAGCGGTGATATCGGGGGCGGCTATGCTGAGCAGTTC. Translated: CASGDIGGGYAEQF. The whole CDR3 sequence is CASGDIGGGYAEQFF.

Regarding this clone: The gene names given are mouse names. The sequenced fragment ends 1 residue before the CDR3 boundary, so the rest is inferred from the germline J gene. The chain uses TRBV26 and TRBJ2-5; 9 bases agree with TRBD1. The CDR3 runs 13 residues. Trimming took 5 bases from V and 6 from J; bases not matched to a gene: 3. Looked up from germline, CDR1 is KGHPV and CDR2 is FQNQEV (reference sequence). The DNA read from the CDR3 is TGTGCCAGCAGTAGACAGGGGGGTGACACCCAGTAC. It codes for CASSRQGGDTQY. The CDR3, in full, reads CASSRQGGDTQYF.

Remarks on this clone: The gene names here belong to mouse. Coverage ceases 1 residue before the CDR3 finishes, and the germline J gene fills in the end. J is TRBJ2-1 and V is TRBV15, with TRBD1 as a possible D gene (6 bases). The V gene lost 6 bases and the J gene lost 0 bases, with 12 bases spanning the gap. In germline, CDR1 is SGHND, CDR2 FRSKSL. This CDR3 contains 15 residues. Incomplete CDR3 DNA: TGTGCCAGCAGCCCTGGACAGTATAACTATGCTGAGCAGTTC. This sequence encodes CASSPGQYNYAEQF. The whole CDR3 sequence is CASSPGQYNYAEQFF.

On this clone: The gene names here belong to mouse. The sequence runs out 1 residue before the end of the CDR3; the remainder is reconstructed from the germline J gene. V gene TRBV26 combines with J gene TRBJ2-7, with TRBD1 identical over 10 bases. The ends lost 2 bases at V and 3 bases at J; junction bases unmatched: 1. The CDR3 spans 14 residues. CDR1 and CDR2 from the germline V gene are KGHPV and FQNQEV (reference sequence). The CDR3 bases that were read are TGTGCCAGCAGTCTGGGACAGGGGGGCTATGAACAGTAC. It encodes CASSLGQGGYEQY. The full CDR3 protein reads CASSLGQGGYEQYF. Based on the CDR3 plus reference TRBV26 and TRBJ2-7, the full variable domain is NSKVIQTPRYLVKGQGQKAKMRCIPEKGHPVVFWYQQNKNNEFKFLINFQNQEVLQQIDMTEKRFSAECPSNSPCSLEIQSSEAGDSALYLCASSLGQGGYEQYFGPGTRLTVL.

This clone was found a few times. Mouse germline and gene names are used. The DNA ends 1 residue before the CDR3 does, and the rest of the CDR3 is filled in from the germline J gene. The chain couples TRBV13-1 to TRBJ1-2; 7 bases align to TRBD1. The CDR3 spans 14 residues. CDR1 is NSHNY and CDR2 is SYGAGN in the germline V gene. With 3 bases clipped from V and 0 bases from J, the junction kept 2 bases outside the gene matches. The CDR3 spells CASSGDRTNSDYTF. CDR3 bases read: TGTGCCAGCAGTGGGGACAGAACAAACTCCGACTACACC.

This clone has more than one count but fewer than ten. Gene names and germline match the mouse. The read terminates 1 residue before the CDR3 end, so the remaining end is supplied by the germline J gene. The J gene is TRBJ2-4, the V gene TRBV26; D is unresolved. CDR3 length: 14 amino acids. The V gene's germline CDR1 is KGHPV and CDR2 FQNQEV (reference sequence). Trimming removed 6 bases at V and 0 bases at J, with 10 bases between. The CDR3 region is CASSRTASQNTLYF. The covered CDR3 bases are TGTGCCAGCAGCCGAACAGCTAGTCAAAACACCTTGTAC.

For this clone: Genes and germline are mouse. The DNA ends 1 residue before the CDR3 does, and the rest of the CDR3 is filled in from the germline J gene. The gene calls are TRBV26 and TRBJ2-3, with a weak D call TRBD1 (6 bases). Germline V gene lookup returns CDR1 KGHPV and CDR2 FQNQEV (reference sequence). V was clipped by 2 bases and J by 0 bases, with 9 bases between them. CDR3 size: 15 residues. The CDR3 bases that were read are TGTGCCAGCAGTCTGGGGACAACTAGTGCAGAAACGCTGTAT. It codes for CASSLGTTSAETLY. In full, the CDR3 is CASSLGTTSAETLYF.

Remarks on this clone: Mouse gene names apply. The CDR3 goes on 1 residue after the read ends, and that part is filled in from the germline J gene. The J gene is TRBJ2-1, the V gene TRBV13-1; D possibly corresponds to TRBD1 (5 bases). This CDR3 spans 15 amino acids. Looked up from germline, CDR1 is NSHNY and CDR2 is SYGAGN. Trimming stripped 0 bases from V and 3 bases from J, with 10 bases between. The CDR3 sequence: CASSDDGQIYAEQFF. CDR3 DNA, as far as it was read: TGTGCCAGCAGTGATGACGGACAAATCTATGCTGAGCAGTTC.

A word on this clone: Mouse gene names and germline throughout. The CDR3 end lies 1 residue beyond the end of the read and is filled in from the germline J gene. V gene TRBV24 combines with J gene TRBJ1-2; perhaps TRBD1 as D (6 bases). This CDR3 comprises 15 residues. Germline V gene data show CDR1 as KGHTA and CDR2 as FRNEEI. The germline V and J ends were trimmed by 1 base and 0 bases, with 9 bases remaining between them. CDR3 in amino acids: CASSLCGQPNSDYTF. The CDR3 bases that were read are TGTGCCAGCAGTCTGTGTGGACAGCCAAACTCCGACTACACC.

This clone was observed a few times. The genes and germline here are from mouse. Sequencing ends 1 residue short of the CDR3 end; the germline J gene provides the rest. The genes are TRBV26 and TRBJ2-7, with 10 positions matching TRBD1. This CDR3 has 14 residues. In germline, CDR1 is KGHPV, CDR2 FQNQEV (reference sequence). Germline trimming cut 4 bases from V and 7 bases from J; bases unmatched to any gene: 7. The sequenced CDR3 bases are TGTGCCAGCAGTCGCCGGGACAGGGGATGGGAACAGTAC. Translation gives CASSRRDRGWEQY. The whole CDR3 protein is CASSRRDRGWEQYF.

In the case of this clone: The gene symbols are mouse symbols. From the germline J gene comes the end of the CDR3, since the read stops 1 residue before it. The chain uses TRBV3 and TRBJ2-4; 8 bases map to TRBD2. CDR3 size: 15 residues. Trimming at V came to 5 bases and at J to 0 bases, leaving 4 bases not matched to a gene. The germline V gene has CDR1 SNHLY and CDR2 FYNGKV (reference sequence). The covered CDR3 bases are TGTGCCAGCAGCCCGGACTGGGCTAGTCAAAACACCTTGTAC. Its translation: CASSPDWASQNTLY. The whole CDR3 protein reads CASSPDWASQNTLYF.

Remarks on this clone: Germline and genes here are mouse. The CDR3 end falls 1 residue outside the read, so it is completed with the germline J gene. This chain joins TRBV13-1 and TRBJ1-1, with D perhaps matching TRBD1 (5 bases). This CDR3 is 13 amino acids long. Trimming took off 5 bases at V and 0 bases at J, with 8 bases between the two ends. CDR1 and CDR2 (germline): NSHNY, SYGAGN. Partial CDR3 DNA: TGTGCCAGCAGACAGGTTGCAAACACAGAAGTCTTC. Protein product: CASRQVANTEVF. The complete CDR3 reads CASRQVANTEVFF.

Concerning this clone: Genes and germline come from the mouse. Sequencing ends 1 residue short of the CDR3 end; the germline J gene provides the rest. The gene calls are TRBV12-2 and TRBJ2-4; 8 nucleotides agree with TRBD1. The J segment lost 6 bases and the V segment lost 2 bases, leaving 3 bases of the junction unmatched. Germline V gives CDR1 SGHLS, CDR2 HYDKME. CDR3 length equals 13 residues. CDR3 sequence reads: CASSPTGENTLYF. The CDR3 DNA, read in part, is TGTGCCAGCTCTCCGACAGGGGAGAACACCTTGTAC. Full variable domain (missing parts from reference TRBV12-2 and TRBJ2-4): NSGVVQSPRYIIKGKGERSILKCIPISGHLSVAWYQQTQGQELKFFIQHYDKMERDKGNLPSRFSVQQFDDYHSEMNMSALELEDSAVYFCASSPTGENTLYFGAGTRLSVL.

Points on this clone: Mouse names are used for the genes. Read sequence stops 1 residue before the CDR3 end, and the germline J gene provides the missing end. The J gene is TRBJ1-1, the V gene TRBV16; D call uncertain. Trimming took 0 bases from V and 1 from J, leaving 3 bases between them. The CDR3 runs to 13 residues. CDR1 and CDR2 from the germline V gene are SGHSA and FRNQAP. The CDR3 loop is CASSLDINTEVFF. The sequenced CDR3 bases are TGTGCAAGCAGCTTAGACATAAACACAGAAGTCTTC.